This T cell receptor beta chain stems from a study of T cell changes during pregnancy in multiple sclerosis. The CDR3 has 18 residues. Germline CDR1 reads LGHNA; CDR2 reads YNFKEQ. The J segment lost 4 bases and the V segment lost 4 bases, leaving 13 bases of the junction unmatched. TCRdb's copy holds only in-frame clones and misses some; the assay was immunoSEQ multiplex PCR. The profile covers about 93,000 clones, with around 92% appearing a single time and under 2% taken by the ten largest. V gene TRBV4-2 combines with J gene TRBJ2-5, with 12 positions matching TRBD2. Here the sequenced sample was peripheral blood, taken after pregnancy. This TCR was recovered from a female donor in good health, enrolled as a control in a pregnancy study. The CDR3 bases are TGTGCCAGCAGCCCGCTGGGTCTAGCGGGGGGGACGGGAGAGACCCAGTACTTC. Its protein product is CASSPLGLAGGTGETQYF.